Listed below are T cell receptor beta chains from one sample, sequenced in a study of breast tumors, draining lymph nodes, adjacent tissues. TCRdb reprocessed the multiplex PCR reads via MiXCR and lists one record per CDR3 protein. The table lists roughly 80,000 distinct CDR3 sequences, roughly 20% of them singletons. Material for sequencing was axillary lymph node tissue. These receptor sequences come from a female donor with breast cancer. Some clones in this sample may be carry-over from other donors' samples. CDR3s include the opening cysteine and the closing phenylalanine or tryptophan. Fields, in order: clone size, D gene, J gene, V gene, CDR3 protein, CDR3 DNA. A D gene is named only where the DNA matches it firmly. Rows give clone size only sometimes, using once, few, many, or a class for an expanded clone.

clone size: many
D gene: .
J gene: TRBJ1-3
V gene: TRBV6-2/TRBV6-3
CDR3 protein: CASSSLGDLNF
CDR3 DNA: TGTGCCAGCTCGTCACTGGGGGACCTGAATTTT

clone size: many
D gene: TRBD2
J gene: TRBJ2-7
V gene: TRBV7-2
CDR3 protein: CASSLTSGSSYEQYF
CDR3 DNA: TGTGCCAGCAGCTTGACTAGCGGGTCTTCCTACGAGCAGTACTTC

clone size: .
D gene: .
J gene: TRBJ1-6
V gene: TRBV18
CDR3 protein: CASTRDRPENSPLHF
CDR3 DNA: TGTGCCAGCACGCGAGACAGGCCGGAAAATTCACCCCTCCACTTT

clone size: .
D gene: TRBD2
J gene: TRBJ2-7
V gene: TRBV6-5
CDR3 protein: CASTQGLAGGYEQYF
CDR3 DNA: TGTGCCAGCACTCAAGGACTAGCGGGAGGGTACGAGCAGTACTTC

clone size: many
D gene: .
J gene: TRBJ1-2
V gene: TRBV20-1
CDR3 protein: CSARGQEGYGYTF
CDR3 DNA: TGCAGTGCTAGAGGACAGGAAGGGTATGGCTACACCTTC

clone size: .
D gene: .
J gene: TRBJ2-6
V gene: TRBV20-1
CDR3 protein: CSARGGRGSRANVLTF
CDR3 DNA: TGCAGTGCTAGAGGGGGCAGGGGTTCCAGGGCCAACGTCCTGACTTTC

clone size: many
D gene: TRBD2
J gene: TRBJ2-3
V gene: TRBV7-2
CDR3 protein: CASSFLAGAGDTQYF
CDR3 DNA: TGTGCCAGCAGCTTCTTAGCGGGAGCGGGGGATACGCAGTATTTT

clone size: .
D gene: .
J gene: TRBJ1-4
V gene: TRBV5-1
CDR3 protein: CASSLFQGEKLFF
CDR3 DNA: TGCGCCAGCAGCTTGTTCCAAGGGGAAAAACTGTTTTTT

clone size: .
D gene: .
J gene: TRBJ2-3
V gene: TRBV28
CDR3 protein: CASSHPRSDTQYF
CDR3 DNA: TGTGCCAGCAGCCACCCTAGATCAGATACGCAGTATTTT

clone size: many
D gene: .
J gene: TRBJ1-6
V gene: TRBV5-1
CDR3 protein: CASSVRGSPLHF
CDR3 DNA: TGCGCCAGCAGCGTCAGGGGCTCACCCCTCCACTTT

clone size: .
D gene: .
J gene: TRBJ2-6
V gene: TRBV6-1
CDR3 protein: CASRGSFGANVLTF
CDR3 DNA: TGTGCCAGCAGGGGGTCCTTTGGGGCCAACGTCCTGACTTTC

clone size: few
D gene: .
J gene: TRBJ2-1
V gene: TRBV28
CDR3 protein: CASSLPGGTYNEQFF
CDR3 DNA: TGTGCCAGCAGTCTCCCGGGTGGTACCTACAATGAGCAGTTCTTC

clone size: many
D gene: .
J gene: TRBJ1-4
V gene: TRBV10-3
CDR3 protein: CAIRGGIGEKLFF
CDR3 DNA: TGTGCCATCAGGGGGGGCATAGGGGAAAAACTGTTTTTT

clone size: .
D gene: .
J gene: TRBJ2-6
V gene: TRBV7-2
CDR3 protein: CASSFSRGHRGALTF
CDR3 DNA: TGTGCCAGCAGCTTTAGCCGGGGCCACCGGGGAGCCCTGACTTTC

clone size: few
D gene: .
J gene: TRBJ2-6
V gene: TRBV3-1
CDR3 protein: CASSQTYRSTGANVLTF
CDR3 DNA: TGTGCCAGCAGCCAAACCTACCGGAGTACTGGGGCCAACGTCCTGACTTTC

clone size: many
D gene: TRBD2
J gene: TRBJ2-5
V gene: TRBV6-5
CDR3 protein: CASSYSAGGGETQYF
CDR3 DNA: TGTGCCAGCAGTTACTCGGCGGGAGGAGGAGAGACCCAGTACTTC

clone size: many
D gene: .
J gene: TRBJ2-3
V gene: TRBV5-1
CDR3 protein: CASSTSDFRETQYF
CDR3 DNA: TGCGCCAGCAGCACTTCGGACTTCCGAGAGACGCAGTATTTT

clone size: many
D gene: TRBD2
J gene: TRBJ2-1
V gene: TRBV6-4
CDR3 protein: CASSGGSTNEQFF
CDR3 DNA: TGTGCCAGCTCCGGCGGGAGCACCAATGAGCAGTTCTTC

clone size: many
D gene: .
J gene: TRBJ1-2
V gene: TRBV20-1
CDR3 protein: CSPGVGGGYTF
CDR3 DNA: TGCAGCCCAGGGGTTGGCGGCGGCTACACCTTC

clone size: many
D gene: .
J gene: TRBJ2-1
V gene: TRBV24-1
CDR3 protein: CATSDWTATYNEQFF
CDR3 DNA: TGTGCCACCAGTGATTGGACAGCAACCTACAATGAGCAGTTCTTC

clone size: many
D gene: .
J gene: TRBJ1-5
V gene: TRBV20-1
CDR3 protein: CSASLGPSNQPQHF
CDR3 DNA: TGCAGTGCTAGCCTGGGACCGAGCAATCAGCCCCAGCATTTT

clone size: many
D gene: .
J gene: TRBJ1-6
V gene: TRBV5-1
CDR3 protein: CASSLGSNSPLHF
CDR3 DNA: TGCGCCAGCAGCTTGGGCTCTAATTCACCCCTCCACTTT

clone size: .
D gene: .
J gene: TRBJ1-1
V gene: TRBV10-1
CDR3 protein: CASSVEAFF
CDR3 DNA: TGCGCCAGCAGTGTTGAAGCTTTCTTT

clone size: many
D gene: .
J gene: TRBJ2-7
V gene: TRBV19
CDR3 protein: CASSDGPTYEQYF
CDR3 DNA: TGTGCCAGTAGTGACGGGCCCACCTACGAGCAGTACTTC

clone size: many
D gene: .
J gene: TRBJ1-4
V gene: TRBV9
CDR3 protein: CASSVTQGSNEKLFF
CDR3 DNA: TGTGCCAGCAGCGTGACCCAGGGTTCTAATGAAAAACTGTTTTTT

clone size: many
D gene: .
J gene: TRBJ1-2
V gene: TRBV12-3/TRBV12-4
CDR3 protein: CASSLGAGGSYGYTF
CDR3 DNA: TGTGCCAGCAGTTTGGGGGCCGGAGGTTCTTATGGCTACACCTTC

clone size: many
D gene: .
J gene: TRBJ2-7
V gene: TRBV7-9
CDR3 protein: CASSERSSLSSYEQYF
CDR3 DNA: TGTGCCAGCAGCGAGCGAAGTAGTTTAAGCTCCTACGAGCAGTACTTC

clone size: many
D gene: .
J gene: TRBJ1-5
V gene: TRBV10-2
CDR3 protein: CASSLGGGDQPQHF
CDR3 DNA: TGCGCCAGCAGTTTGGGGGGGGGGGATCAGCCCCAGCATTTT

clone size: many
D gene: .
J gene: TRBJ2-1
V gene: TRBV28
CDR3 protein: CAAGRYNEQFF
CDR3 DNA: TGTGCGGCTGGACGCTACAATGAGCAGTTCTTC

clone size: many
D gene: .
J gene: TRBJ2-3
V gene: TRBV7-8
CDR3 protein: CASSLGEISTDTQYF
CDR3 DNA: TGTGCCAGCAGCTTAGGTGAGATTAGCACAGATACGCAGTATTTT

clone size: many
D gene: .
J gene: TRBJ1-2
V gene: TRBV5-1
CDR3 protein: CASSLGDAGYTF
CDR3 DNA: TGCGCCAGCAGCTTGGGGGACGCTGGCTACACCTTC

clone size: many
D gene: .
J gene: TRBJ1-6
V gene: TRBV20-1
CDR3 protein: CSAHSRAGYNSPLHF
CDR3 DNA: TGCAGTGCCCACTCTAGGGCGGGATATAATTCACCCCTCCACTTT

clone size: many
D gene: .
J gene: TRBJ2-3
V gene: TRBV7-2
CDR3 protein: CASSTLGGPVTDTQYF
CDR3 DNA: TGTGCCAGCAGCACGCTAGGAGGGCCGGTCACAGATACGCAGTATTTT